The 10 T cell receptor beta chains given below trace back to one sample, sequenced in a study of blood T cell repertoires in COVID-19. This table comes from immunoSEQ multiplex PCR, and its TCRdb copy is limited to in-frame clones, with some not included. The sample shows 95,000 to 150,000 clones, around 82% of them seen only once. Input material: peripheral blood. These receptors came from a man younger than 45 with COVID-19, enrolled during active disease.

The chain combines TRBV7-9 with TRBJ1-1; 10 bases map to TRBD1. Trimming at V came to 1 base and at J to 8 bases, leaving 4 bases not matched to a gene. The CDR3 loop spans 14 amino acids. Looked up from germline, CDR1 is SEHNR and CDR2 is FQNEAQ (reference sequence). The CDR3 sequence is CASSLDGTGDEAFF. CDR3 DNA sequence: TGTGCCAGCAGCTTAGATGGGACAGGGGACGAAGCTTTCTTT. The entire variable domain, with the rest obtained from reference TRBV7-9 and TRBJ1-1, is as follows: DTGVSQNPRHKITKRGQNVTFRCDPISEHNRLYWYRQTLGQGPEFLTYFQNEAQLEKSRLLSDRFSAERPKGSFSTLEIQRTEQGDSAMYLCASSLDGTGDEAFFGQGTRLTVV.

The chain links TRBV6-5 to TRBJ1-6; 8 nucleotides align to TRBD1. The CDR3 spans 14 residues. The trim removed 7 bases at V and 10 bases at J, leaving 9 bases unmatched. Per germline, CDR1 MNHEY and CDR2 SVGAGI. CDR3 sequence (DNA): TGTGCCAGCAATTCCGGACAGGGTGACTCACCCCTCCACTTT. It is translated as CASNSGQGDSPLHF.

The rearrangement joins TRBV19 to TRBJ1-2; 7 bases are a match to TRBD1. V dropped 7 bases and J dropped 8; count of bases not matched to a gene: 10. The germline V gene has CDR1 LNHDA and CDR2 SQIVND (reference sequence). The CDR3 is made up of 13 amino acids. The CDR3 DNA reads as TGTGCCAGTAAAGAAAGGGGGCTGAGAGGCTACACCTTC. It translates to CASKERGLRGYTF.

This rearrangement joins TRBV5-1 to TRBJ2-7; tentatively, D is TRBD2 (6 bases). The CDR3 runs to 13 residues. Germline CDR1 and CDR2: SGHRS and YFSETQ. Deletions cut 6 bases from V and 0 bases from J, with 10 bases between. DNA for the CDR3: TGCGCCAGCAACCGCGGGGACTCCTACGAGCAGTACTTC. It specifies CASNRGDSYEQYF.

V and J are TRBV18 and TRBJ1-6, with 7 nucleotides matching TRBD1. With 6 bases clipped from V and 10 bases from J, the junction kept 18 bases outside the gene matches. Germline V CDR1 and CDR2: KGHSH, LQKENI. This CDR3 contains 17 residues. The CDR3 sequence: CASSTRAGPGDSSPLHF. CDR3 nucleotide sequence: TGTGCCAGCTCCACACGCGCAGGGCCAGGGGACAGCTCACCCCTCCACTTT.

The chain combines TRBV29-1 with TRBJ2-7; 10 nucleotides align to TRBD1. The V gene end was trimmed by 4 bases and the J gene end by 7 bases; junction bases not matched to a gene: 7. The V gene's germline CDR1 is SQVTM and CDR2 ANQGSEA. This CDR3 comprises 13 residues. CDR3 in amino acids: CSVGTGGNREQYF. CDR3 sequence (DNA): TGCAGCGTTGGGACAGGGGGAAATAGGGAGCAGTACTTC.

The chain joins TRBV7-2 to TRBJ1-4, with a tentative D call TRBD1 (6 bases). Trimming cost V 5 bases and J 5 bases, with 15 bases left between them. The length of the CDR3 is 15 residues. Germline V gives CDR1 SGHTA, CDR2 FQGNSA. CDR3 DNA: TGTGCCAGCAGCGCCCAGGGACAACCGAATGAAAAACTGTTTTTT. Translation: CASSAQGQPNEKLFF. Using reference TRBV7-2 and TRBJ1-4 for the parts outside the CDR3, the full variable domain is GAGVSQSPSNKVTEKGKDVELRCDPISGHTALYWYRQSLGQGLEFLIYFQGNSAPDKSGLPSDRFSAERTGGSVSTLTIQRTQQEDSAVYLCASSAQGQPNEKLFFGSGTQLSVL.

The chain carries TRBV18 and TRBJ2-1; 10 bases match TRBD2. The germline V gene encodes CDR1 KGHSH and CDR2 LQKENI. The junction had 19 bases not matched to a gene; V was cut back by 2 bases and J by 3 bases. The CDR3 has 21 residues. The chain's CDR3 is CASSPSGGVYRTSGYYNEQFF. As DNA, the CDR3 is TGTGCCAGCTCACCATCAGGGGGGGTTTACCGGACTAGCGGCTACTACAATGAGCAGTTCTTC.

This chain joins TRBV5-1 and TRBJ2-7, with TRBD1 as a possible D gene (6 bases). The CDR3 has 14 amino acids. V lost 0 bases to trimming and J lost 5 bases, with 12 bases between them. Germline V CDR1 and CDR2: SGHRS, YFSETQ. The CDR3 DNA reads TGCGCCAGCAGCTTGGGGGGTAGGGACAACGAGCAGTACTTC. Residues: CASSLGGRDNEQYF.

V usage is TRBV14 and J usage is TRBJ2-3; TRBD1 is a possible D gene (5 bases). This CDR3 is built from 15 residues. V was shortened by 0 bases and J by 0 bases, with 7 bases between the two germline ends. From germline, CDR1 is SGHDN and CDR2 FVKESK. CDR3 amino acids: CASSQDWGSTDTQYF. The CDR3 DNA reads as TGTGCCAGCAGCCAAGATTGGGGCAGCACAGATACGCAGTATTTT.